This TCR beta chain is from a study of high-grade serous ovarian cancer treatment subgroups. Overall study context: Mean per sample: about 15,000 reads, about 6,900 unique TCR beta rearrangements. General study findings and limits: Different patients shared almost no repertoire; same-patient tumors shared about 0.095 to 0.79. Clonal relatedness tracked neoantigen level, and by trend copy number and mutation load. Spatial context was lost because tumors were sequenced in bulk.

This clone was picked up a small number of times. The target antigen is unknown. Libraries were prepared by immunoSEQ multiplex PCR; TCRdb keeps only in-frame clonotypes and omits some of them. The sample holds about 4,700 clones, approximately 70% seen once. V lost 0 bases and J lost 0, with 2 bases in between. Germline-derived CDR1 and CDR2 are MNHNS and SASEGT. The CDR3 runs 13 residues. The tumor samples were collected prior to definitive surgery or chemotherapy. Sequencing was performed on tumor tissue. The source of this sequence is a human donor with high-grade serous ovarian cancer. The V and J genes are TRBV6-1 and TRBJ1-1; D is unresolved. CDR3 in DNA: TGTGCCAGCAGTGAAGCCATGAACACTGAAGCTTTCTTT. Protein sequence: CASSEAMNTEAFF.